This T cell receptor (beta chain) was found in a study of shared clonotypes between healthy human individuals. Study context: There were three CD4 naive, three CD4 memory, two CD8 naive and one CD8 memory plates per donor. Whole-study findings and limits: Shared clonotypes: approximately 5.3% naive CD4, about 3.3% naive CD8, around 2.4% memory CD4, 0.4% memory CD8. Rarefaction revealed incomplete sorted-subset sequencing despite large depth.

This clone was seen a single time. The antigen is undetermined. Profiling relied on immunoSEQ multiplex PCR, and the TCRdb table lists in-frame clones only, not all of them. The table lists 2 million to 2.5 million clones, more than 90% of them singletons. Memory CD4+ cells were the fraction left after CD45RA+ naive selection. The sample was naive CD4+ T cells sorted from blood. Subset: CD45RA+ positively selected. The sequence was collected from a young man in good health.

The DNA for the CDR3 is TGTGCCAGCAGCTTAAGAGGGCGCGGAACTAATGAAAAACTGTTTTTT. Translated: CASSLRGRGTNEKLFF. The chain links TRBV7-2 to TRBJ1-4; D is ambiguous. V lost 2 bases and J 1 base, leaving 11 bases between the germline ends. There are 16 residues in the CDR3. Germline V gene lookup returns CDR1 SGHTA and CDR2 FQGNSA.